Listed here are 27 T cell receptor beta chains from one sample, sequenced in a study of tumor-infiltrating lymphocytes in primary liver carcinoma. The source material, 20-30 mg of unsorted bulk tissue, was used to co-extract RNA and DNA. The authors made TCR beta cDNA from around 500 ng total RNA with a constant-region primer. Amplification in three nested multiplex PCR rounds with slightly modified ARM-PCR gave rise to TCR beta libraries. The opening two PCR rounds, 10 cycles each, paired TRBV1-TRBV30 forward primers with a C-beta reverse primer. Via MiXCR, TCRdb re-called the multiplex PCR reads, giving one row per CDR3 protein. The sample has about 210,000 distinct CDR3 sequences, 70% to 90% seen once. Sequences were obtained from tumor tissue from primary liver carcinoma. These receptors were taken from a man aged 35 to 55 with primary liver carcinoma and hepatitis B virus infection.

The J gene is TRBJ2-3, the V gene TRBV28, with a weak D call TRBD1 (6 bases). Per the germline V gene, CDR1 is MDHEN and CDR2 is SYDVKM. The CDR3 is 18 amino acids. Trimming took 5 bases from V and 7 from J, leaving 28 bases between them. The CDR3 protein is CASSPIRGRGRNRNTQYF. In DNA, the CDR3 is TGTGCCAGCAGTCCTATCCGAGGCAGGGGAAGGAATAGAAATACGCAGTATTTT. The entire variable domain, with the rest obtained from reference TRBV28 and TRBJ2-3, is as follows: DVKVTQSSRYLVKRTGEKVFLECVQDMDHENMFWYRQDPGLGLRLIYFSYDVKMKEKGDIPEGYSVSREKKERFSLILESASTNQTSMYLCASSPIRGRGRNRNTQYFGPGTRLTVL.

J is TRBJ1-2 and V is TRBV10-3, with D possibly matching TRBD1 (6 bases). The CDR3 runs 14 residues. Germline V gene data show CDR1 as ENHRY and CDR2 as SYGVKD. Trimming removed 7 bases at V and 3 bases at J, with 15 bases between. CDR3 residues: CAIIKSSGDYGYTF. CDR3 nucleotide sequence: TGTGCCATCATTAAGTCGTCAGGGGACTATGGCTACACCTTC.

The chain combines TRBV11-2 with TRBJ2-2; D remains ambiguous. Trimming removed 11 bases from V and 5 bases from J, with 18 bases in between. Germline CDR1 is SGHAT and CDR2 is FQNNGV. The CDR3 has 14 amino acids. CDR3 protein: CACNTDSDTGELFF. The DNA for the CDR3 is TGTGCCTGCAACACAGACTCGGATACCGGGGAGCTGTTTTTT.

Notes on this clonotype: At one of its ends the junction is not consistent with the germline gene, which may arise from a read error. V gene TRBV5-4 combines with J gene TRBJ2-5, with 7 bases matching TRBD2. CDR3 length: 14 residues. Germline lookup yields CDR1 SGHNT and CDR2 YYREEE (reference sequence). Here the CDR3 DNA reads TGTACCAGCAGCGACGAGGGAGGGTTGGAAACCCAGTACTTC. This encodes CTSSDEGGLETQYF.

In regard to this clonotype: The junction shows a germline mismatch at one end, possibly a read error. The gene calls are TRBV11-1 and TRBJ2-3; D gene uncertain. In germline, CDR1 is SGHAT, CDR2 FQDESV (reference sequence). The CDR3 contains 13 residues. CDR3 coding DNA: TGTGCCAACAGCTTTATTAGCACAGATACGCAGTATTTT. Amino acid sequence: CANSFISTDTQYF.

As concerns this clonotype: A much larger clone lies one base from this, so it may be a read error. The rearrangement links TRBV30 to TRBJ1-1; no reliable D call. V dropped 1 base and J dropped 7 bases, with 10 bases sitting between them. Germline lookup yields CDR1 GTSNPN and CDR2 SVGIG (reference sequence). The length of the CDR3 is 12 residues. The CDR3: CAWSANRIEAFF. The CDR3 coding sequence is TGTGCCTGGAGTGCCAACCGGATTGAAGCTTTCTTT.

On this clonotype itself: Germline is not matched at one junction end, which may reflect a read error. The chain links TRBV11-3 to TRBJ1-1; the D gene is possibly TRBD1 (5 bases). The CDR3 is 13 residues long. Germline V gene lookup returns CDR1 SGHNT and CDR2 YENEEA. CDR3 protein: CASRTGLNTEPFF. The CDR3 DNA reads as TGTGCCAGTCGCACAGGTTTGAACACTGAACCTTTCTTT.

Notes on this clonotype: Given the absence of the conserved phenylalanine or tryptophan at the CDR3 end, a read error is likely. The V gene is TRBV4-1, the J gene TRBJ2-1; TRBD2 might be the D (5 bases). The CDR3 runs 15 residues. Per the germline V gene, CDR1 is MGHRA and CDR2 is YSYEKL. The CDR3 nucleotides read TGCGCCAGTAGCCTTATCCCGGGGTATGGCAATGAGCAGTTCTTA. Translating gives CASSLIPGYGNEQFL.

About this clonotype itself: At one end the junction does not follow the germline gene, possibly because of a read error. V gene TRBV11-1 combines with J gene TRBJ1-2; TRBD1 agrees at 7 bases. Germline V gene data show CDR1 as SGHAT and CDR2 as FQDESV (reference sequence). The CDR3 has 17 amino acids. CDR3 sequence (DNA): TGTGTCAGCAGGCAAACCGGGACAGTAATAGCTAACTATGGCTACACCTTC. Its protein product is CVSRQTGTVIANYGYTF.

Comment on this clonotype: A read error may produce the germline difference seen at one junction end. V is TRBV19 and J is TRBJ1-6; the match to TRBD1 covers 9 bases. Germline assignment: CDR1 LNHDA and CDR2 SQIVND (reference sequence). The CDR3 loop spans 15 amino acids. DNA of the CDR3: TGTGCCAGTAGCCGATCCGGGACAGGGAATTCACCCTTCCACTTT. Protein: CASSRSGTGNSPFHF. The entire variable domain, with the rest obtained from reference TRBV19 and TRBJ1-6, is as follows: DGGITQSPKYLFRKEGQNVTLSCEQNLNHDAMYWYRQDPGQGLRLIYYSQIVNDFQKGDIAEGYSVSREKKESFPLTVTSAQKNPTAFYLCASSRSGTGNSPFHFGNGTRLTVT.

Note on this clonotype: An end of the junction differs from the germline gene, which may be a read error. The rearrangement links TRBV7-8 to TRBJ2-2; 8 bases align to TRBD2. Germline V gene sequence: CDR1 SGHVS, CDR2 FQNEAQ. The CDR3 is made up of 13 amino acids. The CDR3 spells CTSDTSGTGKLFF. CDR3 bases: TGTACCAGCGACACTAGCGGCACCGGGAAGCTGTTTTTT.

About this clonotype: A read error may account for a junction end that differs from germline. The chain links TRBV11-2 to TRBJ2-7; a weak D match, TRBD1 (5 bases). Germline CDR1 and CDR2: SGHAT and FQNNGV. The CDR3 extends over 16 amino acids. The CDR3 DNA is TGCGCCAGCTGCTCTCTCAGGGCGATAACATCCGACGAGCAGTACTTC. It encodes CASCSLRAITSDEQYF.

Note on this clonotype: The missing conserved phenylalanine or tryptophan at the end of this CDR3 makes a read error likely. The rearrangement joins TRBV11-1 to TRBJ2-4; 11 nucleotides agree with TRBD2. The CDR3 consists of 17 residues. CDR1 SGHAT and CDR2 FQDESV come from the germline V gene (reference sequence). The CDR3 is CTSSFAVTSGTKNIQYL. The DNA for the CDR3 is TGTACCAGCAGCTTTGCCGTGACTAGCGGGACCAAAAACATTCAGTACTTA.

About this clonotype itself: The germline gene is not matched at one end of the junction; a read error may be the cause. DNA of the CDR3: TGCACCGTTGGGACTAGCGCCGCTAACACCGGGGAGCTGTTTTTT. Its translation is CTVGTSAANTGELFF. The chain links TRBV29-1 to TRBJ2-2, with TRBD2 matching over 10 bases. The CDR3 runs to 15 residues. Germline loops: CDR1 SQVTM, CDR2 ANQGSEA.

The sample holds a few counts of this clonotype. One base away lies a much larger clone, so this may be a sequencing read error. V usage is TRBV10-1 and J usage is TRBJ2-1, with D possibly matching TRBD1 (6 bases). The CDR3 extends over 14 amino acids. Germline loops: CDR1 WNHNN, CDR2 SYGVQD (reference sequence). The CDR3 DNA reads TGCGCCAGCAATGAGTTTTCGCGAGGGGGAGAGCAGTTCTTC. It yields the protein CASNEFSRGGEQFF.

Details on this clonotype: A much larger clone differs from this one at a single base, so this may be a read error. The gene calls are TRBV28 and TRBJ1-2; no definite D call. Germline-derived CDR1 and CDR2 are MDHEN and SYDVKM. The CDR3 loop spans 13 amino acids. The CDR3 region is CACSFAQNYGYTF. In nucleotides, the CDR3 is TGTGCCTGCAGTTTCGCCCAGAACTATGGCTACACCTTC.

V usage is TRBV4-3 and J usage is TRBJ2-2; D gene ambiguous. Germline CDR1 LGHNA, CDR2 YSLEER. This CDR3 region has 17 residues. V lost 3 bases to trimming and J lost 8 bases, with 22 bases between them. CDR3 nucleotides: TGCGCCAGCAGCCACCAACCATATGCGGATGAGCCAGGGGAGCTGTTTTTT. Translated, it gives CASSHQPYADEPGELFF.

Only a few counts were recorded for this clonotype. V usage is TRBV5-1 and J usage is TRBJ1-1; D may be TRBD1 (5 bases). Per germline, CDR1 SGHRS and CDR2 YFSETQ. The length of the CDR3 is 14 residues. Trimming removed 4 bases at V and 3 bases at J, with 13 bases between. The CDR3 is CASSPQGMYTEAFF. The DNA for the CDR3 is TGCGCCAGCAGCCCGCAGGGCATGTACACTGAAGCTTTCTTT. Variable domain in full (rest from reference TRBV5-1 and TRBJ1-1): KAGVTQTPRYLIKTRGQQVTLSCSPISGHRSVSWYQQTPGQGLQFLFEYFSETQRNKGNFPGRFSGRQFSNSRSEMNVSTLELGDSALYLCASSPQGMYTEAFFGQGTRLTVV.

The rearrangement links TRBV4-3 to TRBJ1-2; D ambiguous. In germline, CDR1 is LGHNA, CDR2 YSLEER. V was cut by 3 bases and J by 6 bases, with 17 bases left in between. The CDR3 is made up of 15 amino acids. The CDR3 DNA reads TGCGCCAGCAGCCATGATACGCGCGGGCCTCATGGCTACACCTTC. As protein: CASSHDTRGPHGYTF.

Details on this clonotype: A read error is likely, as this CDR3 ends without the conserved phenylalanine or tryptophan. This chain joins TRBV10-3 and TRBJ2-3; a weak D match, TRBD1 (5 bases). Germline CDR1 ENHRY, CDR2 SYGVKD. CDR3 length: 14 residues. CDR3 loop: CAVSVGQTRDTQYL. In DNA, the CDR3 is TGTGCCGTCAGTGTAGGACAAACCCGGGATACGCAGTATCTT.

On this clonotype itself: Compared with germline, one end of the junction differs, possibly owing to a read error. The chain links TRBV4-1 to TRBJ1-2; 7 nucleotides match TRBD1. CDR3 length: 14 residues. Looked up from germline, CDR1 is MGHRA and CDR2 is YSYEKL. The CDR3 loop is CARTRVDPIGGYTF. In DNA form, the CDR3 reads TGCGCCAGGACCCGAGTTGACCCTATAGGGGGCTATACCTTC.

This CDR3 reads CASSPVAGGPYEQYF. Written as DNA, the CDR3 is TGTGCCAGCAGCCCCGTAGCGGGTGGACCGTACGAGCAGTACTTC. This chain connects TRBV12-3 or TRBV12-4 to TRBJ2-7; 7 nucleotides line up with TRBD2. The CDR3 covers 15 residues. Trimming at V came to 6 bases and at J to 4 bases, leaving 12 bases not matched to a gene.

Concerning this clonotype: A much larger clone differs from this one at a single base, so this may be a read error. The gene calls are TRBV7-9 and TRBJ2-3; D is unclear. Germline V gene data show CDR1 as SEHNR and CDR2 as FQNEAQ (reference sequence). The ends were cut back, 8 bases at V and 4 bases at J, with 7 bases in the middle. The CDR3 length is 11 residues. The CDR3 DNA sequence: TGTGCCAGCTTCGGGTCAGATACGCAGTATTTT. This codes for CASFGSDTQYF.

Remarks on this clonotype: Given the absence of the conserved phenylalanine or tryptophan at the CDR3 end, a read error is likely. The gene calls are TRBV6-2 or TRBV6-3 and TRBJ2-7; D ambiguous. This CDR3 is 13 amino acids long. The V gene's germline CDR1 is MNHEY and CDR2 SVGEGT. The DNA for the CDR3 is TGTGGCAGCAGTTACGAGGCACCCTACGAGCAGTACATC. It specifies CGSSYEAPYEQYI.

In the case of this clonotype: One end of the junction varies from germline; a read error may be responsible. The chain joins TRBV11-2 to TRBJ2-4; D remains unclear. Germline loops: CDR1 SGHAT, CDR2 FQNNGV. CDR3 length: 15 amino acids. CDR3 sequence reads: CASTTPAVAKTIQYF. The CDR3 nucleotides read TGTGCCAGCACCACTCCGGCGGTAGCCAAAACCATTCAGTACTTT.

This chain uses TRBV6-1 with TRBJ2-1; no reliable D call. Germline V CDR1 and CDR2: MNHNS, SASEGT. The V gene lost 8 bases and the J gene lost 13 bases, with 15 bases spanning the gap. The CDR3 has 11 amino acids. CDR3 DNA: TGTGCCAGCGAGATCCTCAAAGAACAGTTCTTC. Translated, it gives CASEILKEQFF.

Comments on this clonotype: Possible read error: a much larger clone is one base away. V usage is TRBV5-1 and J usage is TRBJ2-3; 8 bases line up with TRBD2. This CDR3 spans 16 amino acids. Germline assignment: CDR1 SGHRS and CDR2 YFSETQ. The chain's CDR3 is CANSLDGRAGTDTQYF. In nucleotides, the CDR3 is TGCGCCAACAGCTTGGACGGGAGGGCCGGAACAGATACGCAGTATTTT.